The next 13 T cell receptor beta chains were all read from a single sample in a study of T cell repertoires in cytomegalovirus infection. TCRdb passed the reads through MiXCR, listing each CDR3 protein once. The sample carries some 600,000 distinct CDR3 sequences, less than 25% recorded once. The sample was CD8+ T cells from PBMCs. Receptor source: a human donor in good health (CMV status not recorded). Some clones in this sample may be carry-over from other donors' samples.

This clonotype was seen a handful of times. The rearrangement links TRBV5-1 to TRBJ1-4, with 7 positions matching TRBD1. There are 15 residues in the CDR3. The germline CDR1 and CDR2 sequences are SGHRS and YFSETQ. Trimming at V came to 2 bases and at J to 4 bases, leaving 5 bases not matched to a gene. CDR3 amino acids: CASSFTDRDNEKLFF. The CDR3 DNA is TGCGCCAGCAGCTTTACTGACAGGGATAATGAAAAACTGTTTTTT.

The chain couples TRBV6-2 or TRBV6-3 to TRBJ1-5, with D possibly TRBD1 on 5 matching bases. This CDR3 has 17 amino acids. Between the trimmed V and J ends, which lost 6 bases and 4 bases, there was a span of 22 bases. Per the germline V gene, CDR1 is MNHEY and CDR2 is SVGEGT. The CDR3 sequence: CASRGEVSGPSNQPQHF. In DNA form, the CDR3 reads TGTGCCAGCAGGGGAGAGGTCTCAGGGCCCTCAAATCAGCCCCAGCATTTT.

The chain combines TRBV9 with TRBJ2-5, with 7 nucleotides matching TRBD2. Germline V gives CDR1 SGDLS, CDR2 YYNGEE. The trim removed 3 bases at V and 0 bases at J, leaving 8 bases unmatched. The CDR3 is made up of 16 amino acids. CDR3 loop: CASSANPRGDQETQYF. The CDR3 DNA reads TGTGCCAGCAGCGCTAATCCCCGGGGGGACCAAGAGACCCAGTACTTC.

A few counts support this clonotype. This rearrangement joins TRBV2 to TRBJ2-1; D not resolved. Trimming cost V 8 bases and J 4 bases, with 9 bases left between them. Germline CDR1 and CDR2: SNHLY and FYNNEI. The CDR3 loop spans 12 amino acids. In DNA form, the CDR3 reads TGTGCCAGCCTCGACGGATACAATGAGCAGTTCTTC. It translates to CASLDGYNEQFF.

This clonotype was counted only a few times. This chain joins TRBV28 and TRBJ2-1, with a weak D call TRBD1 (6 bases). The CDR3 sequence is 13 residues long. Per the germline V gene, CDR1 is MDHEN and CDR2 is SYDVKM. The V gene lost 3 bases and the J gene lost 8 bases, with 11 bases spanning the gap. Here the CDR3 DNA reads TGTGCCAGCAGTTTCAGGGGATGGGATGAGCAGTTCTTC. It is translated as CASSFRGWDEQFF.

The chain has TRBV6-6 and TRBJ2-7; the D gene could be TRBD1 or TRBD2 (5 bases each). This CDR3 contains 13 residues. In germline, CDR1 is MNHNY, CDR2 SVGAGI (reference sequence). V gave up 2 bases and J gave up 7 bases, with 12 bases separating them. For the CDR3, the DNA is TGTGCCAGCAGTTACGCCGGGACCGGGGAGCAGTACGTC. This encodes CASSYAGTGEQYV.

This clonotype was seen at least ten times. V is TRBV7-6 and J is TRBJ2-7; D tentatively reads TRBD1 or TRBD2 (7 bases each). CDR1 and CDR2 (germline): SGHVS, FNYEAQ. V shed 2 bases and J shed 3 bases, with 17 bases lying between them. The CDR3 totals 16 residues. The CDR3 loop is CASSLSQGGRFYEQYF. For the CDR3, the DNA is TGTGCCAGCAGCTTATCCCAGGGGGGGCGGTTCTACGAGCAGTACTTC.

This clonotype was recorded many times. Here the CDR3 DNA reads TGTGCCAGCACTAGCGGCGCCTACAATGAGCAGTTCTTC. Encoded protein: CASTSGAYNEQFF. This chain uses TRBV6-5 with TRBJ2-1, with TRBD2 matching 7 bases. Trimming removed 7 bases from V and 2 bases from J; junction bases left unmatched: 2. Germline-derived CDR1 and CDR2 are MNHEY and SVGAGI. This CDR3 has 13 residues.

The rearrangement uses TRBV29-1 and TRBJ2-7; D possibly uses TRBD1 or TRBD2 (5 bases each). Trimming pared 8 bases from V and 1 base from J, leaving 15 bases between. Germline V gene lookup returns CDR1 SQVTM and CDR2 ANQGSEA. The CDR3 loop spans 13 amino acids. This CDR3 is CSYSGGESYEQYF. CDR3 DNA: TGCAGCTATAGTGGGGGTGAATCCTACGAGCAGTACTTC.

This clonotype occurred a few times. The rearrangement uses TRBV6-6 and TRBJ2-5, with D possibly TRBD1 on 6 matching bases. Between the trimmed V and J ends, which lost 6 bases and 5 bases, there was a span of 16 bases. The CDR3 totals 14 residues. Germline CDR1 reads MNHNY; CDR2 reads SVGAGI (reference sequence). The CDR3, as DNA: TGTGCCAGCAGCTACCTGGGGGCCCGGGAGACCCAGTACTTC. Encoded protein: CASSYLGARETQYF.

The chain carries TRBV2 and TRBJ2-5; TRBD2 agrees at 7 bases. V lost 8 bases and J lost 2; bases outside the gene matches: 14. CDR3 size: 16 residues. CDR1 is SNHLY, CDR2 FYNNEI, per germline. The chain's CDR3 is CASLGLASGDQETQYF. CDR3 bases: TGTGCCAGCCTGGGTTTGGCTAGCGGAGATCAAGAGACCCAGTACTTC. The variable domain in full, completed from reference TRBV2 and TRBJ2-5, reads EPEVTQTPSHQVTQMGQEVILRCVPISNHLYFYWYRQILGQKVEFLVSFYNNEISEKSEIFDDQFSVERPDGSNFTLKIRSTKLEDSAMYFCASLGLASGDQETQYFGPGTRLLVL.

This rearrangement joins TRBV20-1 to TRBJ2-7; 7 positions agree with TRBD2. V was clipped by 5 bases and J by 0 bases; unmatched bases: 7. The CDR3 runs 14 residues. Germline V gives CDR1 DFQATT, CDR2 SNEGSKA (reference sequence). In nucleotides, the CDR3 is TGCAGTGCTCGAAGCGGGGAGCCCTCCTACGAGCAGTACGTC. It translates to CSARSGEPSYEQYV.

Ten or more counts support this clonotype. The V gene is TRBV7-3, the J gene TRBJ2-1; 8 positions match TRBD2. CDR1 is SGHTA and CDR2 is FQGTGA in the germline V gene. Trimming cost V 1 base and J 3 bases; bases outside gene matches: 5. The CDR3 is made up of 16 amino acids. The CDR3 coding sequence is TGTGCCAGCAGCTTAAAACCGGGGGGGGGCTACAATGAGCAGTTCTTC. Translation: CASSLKPGGGYNEQFF.